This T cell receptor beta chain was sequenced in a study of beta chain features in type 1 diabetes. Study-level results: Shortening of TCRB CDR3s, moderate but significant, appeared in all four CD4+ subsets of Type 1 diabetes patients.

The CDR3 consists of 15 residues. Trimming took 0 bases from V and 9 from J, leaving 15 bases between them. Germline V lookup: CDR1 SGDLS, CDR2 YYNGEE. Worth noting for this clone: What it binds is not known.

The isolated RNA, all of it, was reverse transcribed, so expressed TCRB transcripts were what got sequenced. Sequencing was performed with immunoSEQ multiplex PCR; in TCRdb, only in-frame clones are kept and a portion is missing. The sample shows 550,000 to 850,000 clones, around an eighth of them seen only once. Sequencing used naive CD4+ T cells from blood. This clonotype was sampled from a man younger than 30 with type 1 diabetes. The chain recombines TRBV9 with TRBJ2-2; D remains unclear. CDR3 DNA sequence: TGTGCCAGCAGCGTAGGAATTGGATCGGACCGGGAGCTGTTTTTT. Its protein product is CASSVGIGSDRELFF.